The 30 T cell receptor beta chains below come from one sample, sequenced in a study of molecular identifiers for immune sequencing clone quantification. TCRdb analysed the PCR reads with MiXCR anew, one entry per CDR3 protein. Of around 480,000 distinct CDR3 sequences listed, 20% to 25% are singletons. Sequenced sample: naive CD8+ T cells from blood, with Jurkat cell RNA spiked in. Subset in this sample: FACS-sorted CD8+CD4-CCR7+CD45RA+ naive T cells. The receptors were sampled from a human donor in good health. Some libraries in this study had Jurkat cell RNA spiked in.

At least ten counts were recorded for this clonotype. The chain links TRBV28 to TRBJ2-2; D is undetermined. CDR3 size: 11 residues. Germline V gives CDR1 MDHEN, CDR2 SYDVKM. With 5 bases removed from V and 6 bases from J, the gap between germline ends came to 4 bases. The CDR3 loop reads CASSDPGELFF. The CDR3 nucleotides are TGTGCCAGCAGTGATCCCGGGGAGCTGTTTTTT.

The chain recombines TRBV12-3 or TRBV12-4 with TRBJ2-5; D remains unclear. Trimming stripped 0 bases from V and 4 bases from J, with 12 bases between. The CDR3 is made up of 15 amino acids. CDR3: CASSLAVSSRETQYF. The CDR3, as DNA: TGTGCCAGCAGTTTAGCTGTCAGTAGTCGAGAGACCCAGTACTTC.

On this clonotype itself: A clone one base away is much larger, so this may be a read error. The genes are TRBV7-8 and TRBJ2-3; possibly TRBD1 for D (6 bases). Looked up from germline, CDR1 is SGHVS and CDR2 is FQNEAQ. The V and J ends lost 1 base and 4 bases respectively, with 9 bases between them. The CDR3 sequence is 14 residues long. This chain's CDR3 is CASSLVTGSDTQYF. The CDR3 DNA reads TGTGCCAGCAGCTTAGTCACAGGGTCAGATACGCAGTATTTT.

This clonotype was detected a few times. The V and J genes are TRBV4-1 and TRBJ2-5; 9 bases are shared with TRBD2. CDR1 and CDR2 from the germline V gene are MGHRA and YSYEKL. The junction had 9 bases not matched to a gene; V was cut back by 4 bases and J by 3 bases. The CDR3 is 16 amino acids. The CDR3 loop reads CASSPRVAGGEETQYF. Here the CDR3 DNA reads TGCGCCAGCAGCCCGCGCGTGGCGGGGGGGGAAGAGACCCAGTACTTC.

A few counts support this clonotype. This chain uses TRBV18 with TRBJ2-3; TRBD2 is a possible D gene (5 bases). V shed 6 bases and J shed 0 bases, with 16 bases lying between them. Germline lookup yields CDR1 KGHSH and CDR2 LQKENI. The CDR3 totals 16 residues. CDR3 sequence: CASSQSRVASTDTQYF. The CDR3 DNA follows: TGTGCCAGCTCTCAATCGAGGGTCGCTAGCACAGATACGCAGTATTTT.

In the case of this clonotype: An end of the junction differs from the germline gene, which may be a read error. The rearrangement joins TRBV19 to TRBJ2-6; the D is unclear. CDR3 size: 14 residues. Germline lookup yields CDR1 LNHDA and CDR2 SQIVND (reference sequence). The CDR3 bases are TGTGCCAGTGGTATGGGGTCCGGGGCCAACGTCCTGACTTTC. The encoded protein is CASGMGSGANVLTF.

This clonotype was detected many times. V usage is TRBV7-6 and J usage is TRBJ2-3; TRBD2 matches 7 bases. With V trimmed by 3 bases and J by 3 bases, 6 bases remained unmatched. CDR1 is SGHVS and CDR2 is FNYEAQ in the germline V gene. The CDR3 runs 15 residues. In DNA, the CDR3 is TGTGCCAGCAGCTTCGCGGGAGATATTACAGATACGCAGTATTTT. Protein: CASSFAGDITDTQYF.

On this clonotype: Since the CDR3 does not end with the conserved phenylalanine or tryptophan, this likely comes from a read error. This chain joins TRBV20-1 and TRBJ2-7; 9 positions agree with TRBD2. CDR1 DFQATT and CDR2 SNEGSKA come from the germline V gene (reference sequence). V dropped 5 bases and J dropped 2; count of bases not matched to a gene: 4. This CDR3 comprises 13 residues. The DNA for the CDR3 is TGCAGTGCTCCGCGGGAGGGAACCTACGAGCAGTACCTC. Protein sequence: CSAPREGTYEQYL.

V usage is TRBV20-1 and J usage is TRBJ2-5, with D unclear. V lost 2 bases and J 0 bases, leaving 7 bases between the germline ends. CDR1 is DFQATT, CDR2 SNEGSKA, per germline (reference sequence). This CDR3 has 13 residues. Written as DNA, the CDR3 is TGCAGTGCTAGAAGAGAGTACCAAGAGACCCAGTACTTC. It codes for CSARREYQETQYF.

This clonotype was seen only a few times. CDR3 coding DNA: TGCAGTGCTACCGGGACTAGCGGGATAGTGGGCTACGAGCAGTACTTC. Protein sequence: CSATGTSGIVGYEQYF. This sequence joins TRBV20-1 and TRBJ2-7, with 13 bases lining up with TRBD2. The V segment lost 4 bases and the J segment 3 bases; nucleotides outside the gene matches: 9. This CDR3 is built from 16 residues. CDR1 and CDR2 (germline): DFQATT, SNEGSKA (reference sequence).

The table lists this clonotype with many counts. The junction shows a germline mismatch at one end, possibly a read error. The chain uses TRBV5-1 and TRBJ2-7; D possibly uses TRBD1 or TRBD2 (5 bases each). Germline CDR1 SGHRS, CDR2 YFSETQ. This CDR3 is built from 14 residues. The CDR3 protein is CASSLAGAPYEQYF. Written as DNA, the CDR3 is TGTGCCAGCAGCTTGGCCGGGGCACCCTACGAGCAGTACTTC.

This clonotype was counted between two and nine times. The rearrangement links TRBV28 to TRBJ1-3; D may be TRBD1 (6 bases). CDR1 and CDR2 (germline): MDHEN, SYDVKM. Trimming left V 3 bases short and J 0 bases short, with 18 bases between. This CDR3 is built from 18 residues. CDR3: CASSFWGGQISSGNTIYF. CDR3 DNA sequence: TGTGCCAGCAGTTTTTGGGGGGGACAAATTTCCTCTGGAAACACCATATATTTT. Full variable domain (outside the CDR3, taken from reference TRBV28 and TRBJ1-3): DVKVTQSSRYLVKRTGEKVFLECVQDMDHENMFWYRQDPGLGLRLIYFSYDVKMKEKGDIPEGYSVSREKKERFSLILESASTNQTSMYLCASSFWGGQISSGNTIYFGEGSWLTVV.

This clonotype has more than one count but fewer than ten. This chain links TRBV20-1 with TRBJ2-1; 9 bases align to TRBD2. Per the germline V gene, CDR1 is DFQATT and CDR2 is SNEGSKA (reference sequence). V was clipped by 3 bases and J by 8 bases; unmatched bases: 5. This CDR3 is 13 amino acids long. Here the CDR3 reads CSASLAGTYEQFF. The CDR3 nucleotides are TGCAGTGCTAGTCTAGCGGGGACCTATGAGCAGTTCTTC.

This clonotype was seen only a few times. The chain recombines TRBV30 with TRBJ2-7; 7 positions agree with TRBD1. V dropped 1 base and J dropped 4; count of bases not matched to a gene: 1. Germline V gene data show CDR1 as GTSNPN and CDR2 as SVGIG (reference sequence). CDR3 length: 12 residues. CDR3 bases: TGTGCCTGGAGTGAGGGGGCTTACGAGCAGTACTTC. It codes for CAWSEGAYEQYF.

This clonotype was detected ten times or more. The chain has TRBV10-3 and TRBJ1-1, with 8 positions matching TRBD1. Germline V gene data show CDR1 as ENHRY and CDR2 as SYGVKD. V shed 6 bases and J 9 bases; nucleotides not matched to a gene: 6. The CDR3 contains 12 residues. The CDR3 DNA is TGTGCCATCAGCCCAGACAGGGGACAAGCTTTCTTT. Amino acid sequence: CAISPDRGQAFF.

A few counts support this clonotype. The V call is TRBV5-6, the J call TRBJ2-2; the D gene is possibly TRBD1 (6 bases). V lost 5 bases and J lost 7, with 9 bases in between. Germline V CDR1 and CDR2: SGHDT, YYEEEE. The CDR3 is 12 amino acids. This CDR3 is CASRDSYGELFF. In nucleotides, the CDR3 is TGTGCCAGCAGGGACAGCTACGGGGAGCTGTTTTTT.

Here the CDR3 reads CASSQCSTEAFF. CDR3 DNA sequence: TGTGCCAGCAGCCAGTGTAGCACTGAAGCTTTCTTT. The gene calls are TRBV3-1 and TRBJ1-1; D gene unclear. This CDR3 has 12 amino acids. Germline V gene sequence: CDR1 LGHDT, CDR2 YNNKEL (reference sequence). V lost 3 bases, J lost 4 bases, and 6 bases lay in between.

This clonotype was detected ten times or more. V and J are TRBV28 and TRBJ2-7, with D unresolved. Germline CDR1 MDHEN, CDR2 SYDVKM. The CDR3 consists of 17 residues. V dropped 5 bases and J dropped 2 bases, with 22 bases sitting between them. The CDR3 loop reads CASSPLWFADQPYEQYF. The CDR3 region has the DNA TGTGCCAGCAGTCCTCTTTGGTTCGCGGACCAACCCTACGAGCAGTACTTC.

Only a few counts were recorded for this clonotype. The chain links TRBV6-2 or TRBV6-3 to TRBJ2-1; the D gene is possibly TRBD1 (5 bases). Germline CDR1 is MNHEY and CDR2 is SVGEGT. The CDR3 is 15 amino acids. V was cut by 2 bases and J by 0 bases, with 8 bases left in between. CDR3 region: CASSYLDSSYNEQFF. In DNA form, the CDR3 reads TGTGCCAGCAGTTACCTAGACAGCTCCTACAATGAGCAGTTCTTC.

The chain employs TRBV10-3 and TRBJ2-7; 9 bases agree with TRBD2. Trimming removed 0 bases from V and 0 bases from J; junction bases left unmatched: 3. Germline V CDR1 and CDR2: ENHRY, SYGVKD. The CDR3 length is 16 residues. CDR3 bases: TGTGCCATCAGTGAGTCGGGTAGCGGGGGCTCCTACGAGCAGTACTTC. This translates into CAISESGSGGSYEQYF.

The chain has TRBV20-1 and TRBJ2-2; 7 bases are a match to TRBD1. J was trimmed by 4 bases and V by 5 bases; bases with no gene match: 4. The CDR3 runs 13 residues. Germline CDR1 DFQATT, CDR2 SNEGSKA (reference sequence). CDR3 sequence: CSASQGPTGELFF. The CDR3 nucleotides are TGCAGTGCTTCACAGGGGCCCACCGGGGAGCTGTTTTTT.

The chain recombines TRBV6-5 with TRBJ1-1, with D maybe TRBD1 (5 bases). V lost 3 bases and J 0 bases, leaving 11 bases between the germline ends. The germline V gene has CDR1 MNHEY and CDR2 SVGAGI. The CDR3 contains 15 residues. DNA of the CDR3: TGTGCCAGCAGTTATGGGCAGGGATTGAACACTGAAGCTTTCTTT. Amino acids: CASSYGQGLNTEAFF.

This clonotype has a handful of counts. The chain carries TRBV4-3 and TRBJ2-7; D possibly corresponds to TRBD2 (5 bases). The CDR3 covers 16 residues. With 0 bases removed from V and 0 bases from J, the gap between germline ends came to 12 bases. From germline, CDR1 is LGHNA and CDR2 YSLEER. CDR3 sequence: CASSQEWEAASYEQYF. In nucleotides, the CDR3 is TGCGCCAGCAGCCAAGAATGGGAAGCGGCCTCCTACGAGCAGTACTTC.

This clonotype was picked up many times. The CDR3 loop is CASSFDTNTEAFF. CDR3 in DNA: TGTGCCAGCAGTTTCGACACGAACACTGAAGCTTTCTTT. This chain uses TRBV5-5 with TRBJ1-1; no definite D call. Germline loops: CDR1 SGHKS, CDR2 YYEKEE (reference sequence). The ends were cut back, 5 bases at V and 1 base at J, with 9 bases in the middle. The CDR3 is made up of 13 amino acids.

This clonotype was counted only a few times. This chain links TRBV7-9 with TRBJ2-1, with 7 bases lining up with TRBD2. The CDR3 covers 17 residues. J gave up 5 bases and V 2 bases, and 12 bases lay outside the gene matches. Germline values: CDR1 SEHNR, CDR2 FQNEAQ (reference sequence). CDR3 DNA: TGTGCCAGCAGCTTACCCCGTCGGGGGGAACCCCACAATGAGCAGTTCTTC. This codes for CASSLPRRGEPHNEQFF.

The chain employs TRBV6-2 or TRBV6-3 and TRBJ1-2, with unresolved D. Per the germline V gene, CDR1 is MNHEY and CDR2 is SVGEGT. The V gene lost 4 bases and the J gene lost 8 bases, with 17 bases spanning the gap. The CDR3 is 14 residues long. The CDR3 loop reads CASSFTETPWGYTF. CDR3 bases: TGTGCCAGCAGTTTTACAGAGACGCCCTGGGGCTACACCTTC.

This clonotype occurred once. The chain uses TRBV29-1 and TRBJ2-7; 7 nucleotides line up with TRBD1. V lost 5 bases to trimming and J lost 2 bases; unmatched junction nucleotides: 15. The CDR3 has 16 amino acids. Germline lookup yields CDR1 SQVTM and CDR2 ANQGSEA. CDR3 in DNA: TGCAGCGTTCAGTCCTCTGGGACAGTGCATCCCTACGAGCAGTACTTC. Protein: CSVQSSGTVHPYEQYF.

This clonotype was found a few times. The V gene is TRBV28, the J gene TRBJ2-3; D is unresolved. V was trimmed by 7 bases and J by 0 bases, leaving 14 bases between them. This CDR3 region has 15 residues. CDR1 MDHEN and CDR2 SYDVKM come from the germline V gene. The CDR3 sequence is CASMPRLTSTDTQYF. DNA of the CDR3: TGTGCCAGCATGCCCAGGTTAACTAGCACAGATACGCAGTATTTT.

This clonotype was observed at least ten times. This chain joins TRBV12-3 or TRBV12-4 and TRBJ2-6; D unclear. Trimming removed 10 bases at V and 0 bases at J, with 10 bases between. The length of the CDR3 is 14 residues. CDR3 residues: CAKGPSSGANVLTF. CDR3 sequence (DNA): TGTGCCAAGGGTCCGAGCTCTGGGGCCAACGTCCTGACTTTC.

Details on this clonotype: Being one base from a much bigger clone, this may be a read error. Since the CDR3 does not end with the conserved phenylalanine or tryptophan, this likely comes from a read error. The chain links TRBV20-1 to TRBJ1-1, with a tentative D call TRBD1 (6 bases). This CDR3 comprises 15 residues. CDR1 is DFQATT, CDR2 SNEGSKA, per germline (reference sequence). The V end was cut by 1 base, the J end by 1 base, with 13 bases between. For the CDR3, the DNA is TGCAGTGCTAGAGGGTCCGGGGGCGGGAACACTGAAGCTTTCTCT. Protein product: CSARGSGGGNTEAFS.